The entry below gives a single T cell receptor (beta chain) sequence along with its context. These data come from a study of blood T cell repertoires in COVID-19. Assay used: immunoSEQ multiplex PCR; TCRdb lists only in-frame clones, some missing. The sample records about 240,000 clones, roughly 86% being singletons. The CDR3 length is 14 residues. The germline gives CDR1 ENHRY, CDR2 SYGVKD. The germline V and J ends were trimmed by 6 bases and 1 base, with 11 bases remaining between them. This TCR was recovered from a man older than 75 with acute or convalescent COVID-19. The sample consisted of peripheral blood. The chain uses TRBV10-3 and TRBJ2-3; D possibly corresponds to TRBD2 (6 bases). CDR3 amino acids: CAIRVGGGTDTQYF. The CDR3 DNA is TGTGCCATCAGGGTGGGCGGGGGCACAGATACGCAGTATTTT.